This TCR beta chain comes out of a study of T cells in tuberculosis. On the study more broadly: A South African cohort included IGRA-negative adolescents, latently infected IGRA-positive adolescents and adults with active tuberculosis. Study results and limitations: Active tuberculosis patients had shorter CDR3-alpha; the beta difference was nonsignificant. GMM-specific TCRs were nearer to active tuberculosis alpha repertoires, suggesting expansion. Cases with active tuberculosis were adults, while controls were adolescents.

This CDR3 is 14 amino acids long. Germline CDR1 WNHNN, CDR2 SYGVQD (reference sequence). Trimming cost V 7 bases and J 2 bases; bases outside gene matches: 8. Using immunoSEQ multiplex PCR, the repertoire was profiled, and TCRdb retains in-frame clones only, with some absent. The sample holds approximately 29,000 clones; around 90% are singletons and the top ten take 5.5% to 6.5%. On this clone itself: The antigen is not known.

The TCR comes from a donor aged 10 to 29 with latent tuberculosis or without tuberculosis infection. The sequenced sample consisted of PBMCs. This sequence joins TRBV10-1 and TRBJ2-7, with 7 nucleotides matching TRBD2. DNA of the CDR3: TGCGCCAGCACCAGCGGGGCCGTGCCCTACGAGCAGTACTTC. It encodes CASTSGAVPYEQYF.